The T cell receptor (beta chain) under discussion was sequenced for a study of T-cell reconstitution after alpha-beta-depleted transplantation in children. Study-wide results and caveats: Expanded clones from the graft, numbering several hundred, reportedly supplied alpha-beta T cells about two months after transplant. Newly produced T cells mostly accounted for T-cell counts and diversity one year post-transplant.

With regard to this clonotype: Its specificity is not known.

Germline CDR1 is SGHVS and CDR2 is FNYEAQ. The CDR3 covers 14 residues. Trimming left V 5 bases short and J 5 bases short, with 15 bases between. Using unique molecular identifiers, the investigators prepared the TCRbeta library. MiXCR, run by TCRdb on the PCR reads, gives a single entry per CDR3 protein. The sample consists of about 290,000 distinct CDR3 sequences, roughly 9.1% of them appearing once. The clonotype originates from a boy under two years old with acute myeloid leukemia, due to receive a stem cell transplant. V and J are TRBV7-6 and TRBJ2-5; D might be TRBD1 or TRBD2, each matching 6 bases. The sample in question was PBMCs, obtained before TCRalphabeta/CD19-depleted stem cell transplant. CDR3 coding DNA: TGTGCCAGCAGCCCTCTTGGGGGGCAGGAGACCCAGTACTTC. Protein: CASSPLGGQETQYF.